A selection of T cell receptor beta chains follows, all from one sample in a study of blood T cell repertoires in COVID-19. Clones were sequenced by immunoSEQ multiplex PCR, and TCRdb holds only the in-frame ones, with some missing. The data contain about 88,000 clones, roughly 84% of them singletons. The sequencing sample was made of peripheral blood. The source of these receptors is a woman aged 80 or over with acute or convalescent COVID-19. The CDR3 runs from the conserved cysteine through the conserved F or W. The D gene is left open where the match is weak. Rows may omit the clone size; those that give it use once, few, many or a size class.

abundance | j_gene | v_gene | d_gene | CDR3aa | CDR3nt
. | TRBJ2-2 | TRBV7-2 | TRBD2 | CASSLGGSFGGGELFF | TGTGCCAGCAGCTTAGGCGGGAGCTTTGGGGGCGGGGAGCTGTTTTTT
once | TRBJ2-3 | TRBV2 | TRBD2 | CASSEDRAGGTDTQYF | TGTGCCAGCAGTGAAGATCGGGCGGGGGGCACAGATACGCAGTATTTT
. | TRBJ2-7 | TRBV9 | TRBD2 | CASSPRLAGIYEQYF | TGTGCCAGCAGCCCGCGACTAGCGGGCATCTACGAGCAGTACTTC
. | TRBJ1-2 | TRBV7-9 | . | CASSSTQRGGYTF | TGTGCCAGCAGCTCGACCCAACGGGGTGGCTACACCTTC
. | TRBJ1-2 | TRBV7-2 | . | CASTPPTSRGTYGYTF | TGTGCCAGCACCCCCCCGACAAGCCGGGGGACCTATGGCTACACCTTC
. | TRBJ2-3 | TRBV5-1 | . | CASSLGQSTDTQYF | TGCGCCAGCAGCTTAGGACAGTCCACAGATACGCAGTATTTT
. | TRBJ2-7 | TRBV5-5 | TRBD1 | CASSPGTVHQYEQYF | TGTGCCAGCAGCCCCGGGACAGTCCATCAGTACGAGCAGTACTTC
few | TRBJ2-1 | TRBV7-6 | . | CASSSLSGSYNEQFF | TGTGCCAGCAGCTCTCTTAGCGGTTCCTACAATGAGCAGTTCTTC
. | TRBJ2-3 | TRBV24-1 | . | CATSEGWTAASTDTQYF | TGTGCCACCAGTGAAGGATGGACAGCAGCTAGCACAGATACGCAGTATTTT
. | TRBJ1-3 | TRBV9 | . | CASSAQGGSGNTIYF | TGTGCCAGCAGCGCCCAAGGAGGGAGTGGAAACACCATATATTTT
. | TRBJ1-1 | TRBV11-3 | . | CASSFPGFTEAFF | TGTGCCAGCAGCTTTCCAGGGTTTACTGAAGCTTTCTTT
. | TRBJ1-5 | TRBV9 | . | CASSGGSNQPQHF | TGTGCCAGCAGCGGAGGCAGCAATCAGCCCCAGCATTTT
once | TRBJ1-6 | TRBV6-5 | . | CATTRVGNSPLHF | TGTGCCACCACTCGGGTCGGCAATTCACCCCTCCACTTT
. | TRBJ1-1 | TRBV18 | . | CASSPQTGNLAEAFF | TGTGCCAGCTCACCACAAACAGGGAATCTTGCTGAAGCTTTCTTT
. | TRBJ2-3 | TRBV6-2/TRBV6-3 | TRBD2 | CASSYSSRTSVGSTDTQYF | TGTGCCAGCAGTTACAGTTCCAGGACTAGCGTCGGGAGCACAGATACGCAGTATTTT
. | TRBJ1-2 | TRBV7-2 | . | CASSLARGGGNYGYTF | TGTGCCAGCAGCTTAGCCCGGGGAGGGGGAAACTATGGCTACACCTTC
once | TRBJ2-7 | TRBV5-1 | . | CASSLGDTLYEQYF | TGCGCCAGCAGCTTGGGGGACACCCTCTACGAGCAGTACTTC
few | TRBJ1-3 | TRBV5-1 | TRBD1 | CASSLGQGGNTIYF | TGCGCCAGCAGCTTGGGACAGGGGGGAAACACCATATATTTT
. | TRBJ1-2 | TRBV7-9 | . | CASSLEQGYQSGYTF | TGTGCCAGCAGCTTAGAACAGGGCTATCAAAGTGGCTACACCTTC
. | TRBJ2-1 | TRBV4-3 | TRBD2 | CASSQDLAGGFNEQFF | TGCGCCAGCAGCCAAGATCTAGCGGGAGGGTTCAATGAGCAGTTCTTC
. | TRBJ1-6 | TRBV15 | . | CATSARAYNSPLHF | TGTGCCACCAGCGCCAGGGCGTATAATTCACCCCTCCACTTT
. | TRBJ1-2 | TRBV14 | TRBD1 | CASSFGTGQYGYTF | TGTGCCAGCAGCTTCGGGACAGGGCAGTATGGCTACACCTTC
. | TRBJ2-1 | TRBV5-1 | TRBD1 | CASSAGGGSYNEQFF | TGCGCCAGCAGCGCAGGGGGTGGTTCCTACAATGAGCAGTTCTTC
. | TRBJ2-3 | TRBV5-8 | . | CASSLPWGADTQYF | TGTGCCAGCAGCTTGCCATGGGGGGCAGATACGCAGTATTTT
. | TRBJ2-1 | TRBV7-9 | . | CASSLGTHNEQFF | TGTGCCAGCAGCCTCGGGACACACAATGAGCAGTTCTTC
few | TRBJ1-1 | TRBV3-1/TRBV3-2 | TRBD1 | CASSQAGQGGTFF | TGTGCCAGCAGCCAAGCTGGACAGGGCGGAACTTTCTTT
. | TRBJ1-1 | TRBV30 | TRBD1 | CAWDRVGTEAFF | TGTGCCTGGGACAGGGTGGGCACTGAAGCTTTCTTT
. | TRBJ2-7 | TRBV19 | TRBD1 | CASSANRGYEQYF | TGTGCCAGTAGTGCTAACAGGGGTTACGAGCAGTACTTC
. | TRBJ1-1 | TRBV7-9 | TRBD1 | CASSFRRDRGNTEAFF | TGTGCCAGCAGCTTCCGCCGGGACAGGGGGAACACTGAAGCTTTCTTT
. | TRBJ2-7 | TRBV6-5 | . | CASSYLGRGPTYEQYF | TGTGCCAGCAGTTACCTGGGGAGAGGTCCTACCTACGAGCAGTACTTC
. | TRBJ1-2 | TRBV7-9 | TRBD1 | CASSLAGTGVGGYTF | TGTGCCAGCAGCTTAGCCGGGACAGGGGTCGGCGGCTACACCTTC
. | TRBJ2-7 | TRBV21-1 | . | CASSKLWTGISYEQYF | TGTGCCAGCAGCAAATTGTGGACAGGGATTTCCTACGAGCAGTACTTC
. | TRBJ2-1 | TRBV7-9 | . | CASSLVEQSGQFF | TGTGCCAGCAGCTTAGTAGAACAGAGCGGGCAGTTCTTC
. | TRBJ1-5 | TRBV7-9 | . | CASSLQGNQPQHF | TGTGCCAGCAGCCTACAGGGAAATCAGCCCCAGCATTTT
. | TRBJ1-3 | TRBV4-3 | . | CASSQGDSSGNTIYF | TGCGCCAGCAGCCAAGGAGATTCGTCTGGAAACACCATATATTTT
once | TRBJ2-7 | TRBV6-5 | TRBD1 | CASSQTGQGLYEQYF | TGTGCCAGCAGCCAAACGGGACAGGGATTGTACGAGCAGTACTTC
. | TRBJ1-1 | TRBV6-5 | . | CASSRPGGDTEAFF | TGTGCCAGTTCCAGACCCGGGGGTGACACTGAAGCTTTCTTT
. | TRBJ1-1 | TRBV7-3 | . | CASRLTGTLNTEAFF | TGTGCCAGCAGGCTAACCGGGACACTAAACACTGAAGCTTTCTTT
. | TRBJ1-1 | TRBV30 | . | CAWSRGYPEAFF | TGTGCCTGGAGTCGGGGGTACCCTGAAGCTTTCTTT
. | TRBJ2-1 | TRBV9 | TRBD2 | CASSVAGLAGIDEQFF | TGTGCCAGCAGCGTAGCCGGACTAGCGGGGATCGATGAGCAGTTCTTC
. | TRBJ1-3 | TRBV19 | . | CASSFGRETSGNTIYF | TGTGCCAGTAGTTTTGGCCGGGAGACGTCTGGAAACACCATATATTTT
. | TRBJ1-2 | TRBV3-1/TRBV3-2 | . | CASSQGQTNYGYTF | TGTGCCAGCAGCCAAGGACAGACTAACTATGGCTACACCTTC
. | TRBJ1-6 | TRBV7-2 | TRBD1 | CASSSRTGTRGSPLHF | TGTGCCAGCAGCTCCCGGACAGGAACGAGGGGTTCACCCCTCCACTTT
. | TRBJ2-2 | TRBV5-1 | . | CASSLVSPGHTGELFF | TGCGCCAGCAGCTTGGTATCCCCAGGGCACACCGGGGAGCTGTTTTTT
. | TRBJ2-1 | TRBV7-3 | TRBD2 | CASSLIAGGSYNEQFF | TGTGCCAGCAGCTTAATTGCGGGAGGTTCCTACAATGAGCAGTTCTTC
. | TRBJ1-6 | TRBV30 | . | CAWSGGVGTNSPLHF | TGTGCCTGGAGTGGGGGCGTCGGAACAAATTCACCCCTCCACTTT
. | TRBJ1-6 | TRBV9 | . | CASSVDVGGVLDSPLHF | TGTGCCAGCAGCGTAGACGTAGGAGGGGTTTTAGACTCACCCCTCCACTTT
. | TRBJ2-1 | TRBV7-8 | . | CASSNREYNEQFF | TGTGCCAGCAGCAACCGCGAATACAATGAGCAGTTCTTC
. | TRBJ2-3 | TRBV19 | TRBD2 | CASSLPSGLADTDTQYF | TGTGCCAGTAGTCTCCCATCGGGACTAGCGGACACAGATACGCAGTATTTT
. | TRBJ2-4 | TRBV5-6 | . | CASSWMGRGKAKNIQYF | TGTGCCAGCAGCTGGATGGGCAGGGGAAAGGCCAAAAACATTCAGTACTTC
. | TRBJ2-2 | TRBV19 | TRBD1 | CASSKDRGLPNTGELFF | TGTGCCAGTAGTAAGGACAGGGGCCTACCGAACACCGGGGAGCTGTTTTTT
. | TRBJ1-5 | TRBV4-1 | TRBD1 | CASSQVEIGTGAKPQHF | TGCGCCAGCAGCCAAGTGGAGATAGGGACAGGGGCCAAGCCCCAGCATTTT
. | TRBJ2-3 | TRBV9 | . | CASSPSGTATDTQYF | TGTGCCAGCAGCCCCTCAGGGACTGCCACAGATACGCAGTATTTT